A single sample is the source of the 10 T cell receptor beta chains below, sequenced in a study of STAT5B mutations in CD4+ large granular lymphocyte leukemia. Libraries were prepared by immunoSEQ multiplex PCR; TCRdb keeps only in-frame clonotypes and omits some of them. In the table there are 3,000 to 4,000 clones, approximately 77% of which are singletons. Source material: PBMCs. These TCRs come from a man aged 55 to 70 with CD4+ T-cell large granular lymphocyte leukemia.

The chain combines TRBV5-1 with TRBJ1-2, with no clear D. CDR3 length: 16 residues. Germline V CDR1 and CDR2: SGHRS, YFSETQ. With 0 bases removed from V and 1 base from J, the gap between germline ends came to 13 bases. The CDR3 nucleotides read TGCGCCAGCAGCTTGGTTGAGAATCTACTTAACTATGGCTACACCTTC. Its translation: CASSLVENLLNYGYTF.

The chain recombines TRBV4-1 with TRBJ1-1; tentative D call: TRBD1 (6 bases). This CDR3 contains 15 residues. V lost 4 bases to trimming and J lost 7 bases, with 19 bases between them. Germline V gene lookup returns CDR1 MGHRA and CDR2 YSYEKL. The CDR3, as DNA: TGCGCCAGCAGCCCACTGCAAGGACAGTCCCGTGAAGCTTTCTTT. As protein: CASSPLQGQSREAFF.

DNA for the CDR3: TGTGCCAGCATTGCTCTGCGGGGGGGGATCTACGAGCAGTACTTC. It yields the protein CASIALRGGIYEQYF. V gene TRBV27 combines with J gene TRBJ2-7, with 9 bases that match TRBD2. The germline V gene encodes CDR1 MNHEY and CDR2 SMNVEV (reference sequence). The CDR3 covers 15 residues. J was trimmed by 3 bases and V by 7 bases; bases with no gene match: 10.

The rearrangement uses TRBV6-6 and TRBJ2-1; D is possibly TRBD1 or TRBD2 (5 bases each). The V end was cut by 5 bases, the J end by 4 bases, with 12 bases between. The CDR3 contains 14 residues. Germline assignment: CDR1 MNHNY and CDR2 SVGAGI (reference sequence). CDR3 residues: CASSPHGAYNEQFF. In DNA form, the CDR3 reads TGTGCCAGCAGTCCGCACGGGGCTTACAATGAGCAGTTCTTC.

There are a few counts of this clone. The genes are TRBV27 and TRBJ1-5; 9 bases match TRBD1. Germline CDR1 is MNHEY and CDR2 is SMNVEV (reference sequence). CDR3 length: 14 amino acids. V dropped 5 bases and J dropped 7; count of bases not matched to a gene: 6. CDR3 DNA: TGTGCCAGCAGTCCGGGACAGGGATTCCAGCCCCAGCATTTT. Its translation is CASSPGQGFQPQHF.

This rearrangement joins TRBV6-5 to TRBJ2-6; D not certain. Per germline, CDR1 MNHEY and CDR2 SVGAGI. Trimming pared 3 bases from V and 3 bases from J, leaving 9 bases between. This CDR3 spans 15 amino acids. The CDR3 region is CASSYGVNGANVLTF. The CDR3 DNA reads TGTGCCAGCAGTTATGGCGTCAATGGGGCCAACGTCCTGACTTTC.

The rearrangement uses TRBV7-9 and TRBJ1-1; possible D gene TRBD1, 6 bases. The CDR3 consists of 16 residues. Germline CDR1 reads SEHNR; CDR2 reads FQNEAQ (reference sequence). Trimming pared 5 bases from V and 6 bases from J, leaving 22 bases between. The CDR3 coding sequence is TGTGCCAGCAGCCTCGAACGGACAGCCACGGCATCTGAAGCTTTCTTT. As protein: CASSLERTATASEAFF.

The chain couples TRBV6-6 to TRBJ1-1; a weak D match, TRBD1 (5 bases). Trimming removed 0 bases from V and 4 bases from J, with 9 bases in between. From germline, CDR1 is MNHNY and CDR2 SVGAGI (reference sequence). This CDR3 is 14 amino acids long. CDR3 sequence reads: CASSYSTGGTEAFF. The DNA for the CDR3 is TGTGCCAGCAGTTACTCGACTGGGGGCACTGAAGCTTTCTTT.

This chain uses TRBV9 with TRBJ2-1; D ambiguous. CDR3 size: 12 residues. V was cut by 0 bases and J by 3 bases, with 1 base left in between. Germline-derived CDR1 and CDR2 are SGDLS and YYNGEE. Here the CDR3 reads CASSVDYNEQFF. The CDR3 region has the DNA TGTGCCAGCAGCGTAGACTACAATGAGCAGTTCTTC.

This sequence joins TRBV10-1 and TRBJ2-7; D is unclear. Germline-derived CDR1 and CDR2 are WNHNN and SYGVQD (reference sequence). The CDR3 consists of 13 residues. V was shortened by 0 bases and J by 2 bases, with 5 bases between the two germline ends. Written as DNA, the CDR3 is TGCGCCAGCAGTGAGTCTGCCGCCTACGAGCAGTACTTC. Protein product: CASSESAAYEQYF.